This TCR beta chain was sequenced during a study of blood T cell repertoires in COVID-19. As for the study in general: Acute-phase and convalescent COVID-19 samples originated in the United States, Italy and Spain. Sources were T cells, B-cell-depleted T cells, or PBMCs; the material itself was cDNA or gDNA.

In this sample, this clone turned up once. This sample also contains other DNA sequences that code for the same CDR3. Original processing methods: Amplification with reference gene primers provided the estimates of nucleated cell counts. Only in-frame clones appear in the TCRdb table, and some are missing; sequencing was by immunoSEQ multiplex PCR. The D gene and trimming were derived from the DNA, and the V and J assignments and clone size from that table. Among 150,000 to 200,000 clones, less than 90% were seen once, and the ten largest hold approximately 6.5%. The CDR3 sequence is 11 residues long. V dropped 5 bases and J dropped 2 bases, with 2 bases sitting between them. Germline values: CDR1 SNHLY, CDR2 FYNNEI.

The sequence was obtained from a woman in her thirties or forties with acute or convalescent COVID-19. The chain couples TRBV2 to TRBJ2-3; D is unresolved. Sequenced: peripheral blood. The chain's CDR3 is CASSYTDTQYF. In DNA, the CDR3 is TGTGCCAGCAGTTACACAGATACGCAGTATTTT.